Given below is one T cell receptor (beta chain) in context. Assay: immunoSEQ multiplex PCR; the TCRdb copy retains only in-frame clones and omits some. The table shows about 24,000 clones, with roughly 88% occurring only once. The sample belongs to a study of T cells in localized non-small cell lung cancer. Sequenced here: PBMCs, sampled before any cancer treatment. The sequence was obtained from a man aged 40-75 years with stage II lung adenocarcinoma.

The CDR3 nucleotides are TGTGCCAGCAGTCTTGCATCTAGCGGGATCTTTCTCAGCAATGAGCAGTTCTTC. It yields the protein CASSLASSGIFLSNEQFF. The V and J genes are TRBV5-4 and TRBJ2-1; 9 positions match TRBD2. This CDR3 is 18 amino acids long. V trimming: 5 bases; J trimming: 6 bases; junction bases outside the gene matches: 18. Germline V gives CDR1 SGHNT, CDR2 YYREEE (reference sequence).